Listed below are T cell receptor beta chains from one sample, sequenced in a study of siplizumab effects on memory and regulatory T cells. These receptors have no identified antigens. The table came from immunoSEQ multiplex PCR; TCRdb's copy has only in-frame clones and leaves some out. This sample has approximately 10,000 clones, with 45% to 50% found just once. Material for sequencing was CFSE-low (dividing) CD8+ T cells sorted from an allogeneic mixed lymphocyte reaction. These receptors were collected from a human donor in good health; the cells came from an allogeneic mixed lymphocyte reaction. Some clones in this sample may be carry-over from other donors' samples. CDR3s include the opening cysteine and the closing phenylalanine or tryptophan. A D gene is named only where the DNA matches it firmly. A row's size may be missing; if present it is once, few, many or a size class.

D: NA; V: TRBV10-3; size: NA; J: TRBJ2-7; DNA: TGTGCCATCAGTGAGTCGGGACGGAGCTACGAGCAGTACTTC; CDR3: CAISESGRSYEQYF
D: NA; V: TRBV6-6; size: NA; J: TRBJ2-4; DNA: TGTGCCAGCTCCTGGGCAGGAGGAATTGGGGACATTCAGTACTTC; CDR3: CASSWAGGIGDIQYF
D: NA; V: TRBV6-6; size: NA; J: TRBJ1-3; DNA: TGTGCCAGCAGGCCGGGACTCTTATTTGGAAACACCATATATTTT; CDR3: CASRPGLLFGNTIYF
D: TRBD2; V: TRBV4-1; size: many; J: TRBJ2-2; DNA: TGCGCCAGCAGCCCGGGACTAGGGACCGGGGAGCTGTTTTTT; CDR3: CASSPGLGTGELFF
D: NA; V: TRBV6-1; size: NA; J: TRBJ1-2; DNA: TGTGCCAGCAGTTATTTGGGGGCTGGGGATGGCTACACCTTC; CDR3: CASSYLGAGDGYTF
D: NA; V: TRBV27; size: few; J: TRBJ2-1; DNA: TGTGCCAGCAGTTTATTGGGGGTCGGCGGAAACTCCTACAATGAGCAGTTCTTC; CDR3: CASSLLGVGGNSYNEQFF
D: TRBD1; V: TRBV5-4; size: NA; J: TRBJ1-1; DNA: TGTGCCAGCAGCCCGAACAGGGGTTACACTGAAGCTTTCTTT; CDR3: CASSPNRGYTEAFF
D: NA; V: TRBV27; size: few; J: TRBJ1-5; DNA: TGTGCCAGCAGTTTACGGCAGGGCAGTCAGCCCCAGCATTTT; CDR3: CASSLRQGSQPQHF
D: TRBD2; V: TRBV19; size: NA; J: TRBJ2-7; DNA: TGTGCCAGTAGCCCCGGACTAGCGGGAGTTTACGAGCAGTACTTC; CDR3: CASSPGLAGVYEQYF
D: NA; V: TRBV27; size: NA; J: TRBJ2-7; DNA: TGTGCCAGCAGTTCATTGGCTTCCGAGCAGTACTTC; CDR3: CASSSLASEQYF
D: NA; V: TRBV7-6; size: NA; J: TRBJ2-7; DNA: TGTGCCAGCAGCTTAGGGGAGGAGCAGTACTTC; CDR3: CASSLGEEQYF
D: NA; V: TRBV7-9; size: few; J: TRBJ2-1; DNA: TGTGCCAGCAGCCTCCCTTGGGAAGCGGCCCCCCACAATGAGCAGTTCTTC; CDR3: CASSLPWEAAPHNEQFF
D: NA; V: TRBV6-4; size: NA; J: TRBJ2-7; DNA: TGTGCCAGCAGTGTTTTTCCAGGCCCCTACGAGCAGTACTTC; CDR3: CASSVFPGPYEQYF
D: TRBD2; V: TRBV29-1; size: once; J: TRBJ2-7; DNA: TGCAGCGTTGACCTACGGGAGGAAAACTCCTACGAGCAGTACTTC; CDR3: CSVDLREENSYEQYF
D: NA; V: TRBV27; size: NA; J: TRBJ1-2; DNA: TGTGCCAGCAGTTTGACAGGAATGGATGGCTACACCTTC; CDR3: CASSLTGMDGYTF
D: NA; V: TRBV27; size: NA; J: TRBJ2-7; DNA: TGTGCCAGCAGTTCCATCACAGGGCTGGGCCTATACGGGCAGTACTTC; CDR3: CASSSITGLGLYGQYF
D: NA; V: TRBV4-1; size: NA; J: TRBJ1-2; DNA: TGCGCCAGCAGCCAAGTCGGAGGGGGACCCTATGGCTACACCTTC; CDR3: CASSQVGGGPYGYTF
D: TRBD2; V: TRBV5-1; size: few; J: TRBJ2-1; DNA: TGCGCCAGCAGCTTTCGAGCGGGAGCTTACAATGAGCAGTTCTTC; CDR3: CASSFRAGAYNEQFF
D: NA; V: TRBV29-1; size: few; J: TRBJ1-1; DNA: TGCAGCGTCAGGAGGGGGGAGGGCACTGAAGCTTTCTTT; CDR3: CSVRRGEGTEAFF
D: TRBD2; V: TRBV19; size: few; J: TRBJ2-7; DNA: TGTGCCAGTAGTATCCAGGGCGGGGGGTTCTACGAGCAGTACTTC; CDR3: CASSIQGGGFYEQYF
D: TRBD2; V: TRBV7-9; size: NA; J: TRBJ2-1; DNA: TGTGCCAGCAGGGAAACGACTAGCGGGAAGCTTAATGAGCAGTTCTTC; CDR3: CASRETTSGKLNEQFF
D: NA; V: TRBV27; size: many; J: TRBJ1-3; DNA: TGTGCCAGCAGCTCAAATGGAAACACCATATATTTT; CDR3: CASSSNGNTIYF
D: NA; V: TRBV4-1; size: NA; J: TRBJ2-7; DNA: TGCGCCAGCAGCCAAGCCAGGGGGGCCTACGAGCAGTACTTC; CDR3: CASSQARGAYEQYF
D: TRBD2; V: TRBV7-3; size: many; J: TRBJ2-3; DNA: TGTGCCAGCAGCCCTGGGACTACCTCCACAGATACGCAGTATTTT; CDR3: CASSPGTTSTDTQYF
D: NA; V: TRBV7-9; size: NA; J: TRBJ2-2; DNA: TGTGCCAGCAGCTTTCAGGGACTGGGGTGGGCCGGGGAGCTGTTTTTT; CDR3: CASSFQGLGWAGELFF
D: TRBD2; V: TRBV19; size: NA; J: TRBJ2-5; DNA: TGTGCCAGTAGTATGTATACTAGCGCGCAAGAGACCCAGTACTTC; CDR3: CASSMYTSAQETQYF
D: TRBD2; V: TRBV6-1; size: NA; J: TRBJ2-1; DNA: TGTGCCAGCGGTGGAGCCGAAGCGGGAGGGCGTCCCTACAATGAGCAGTTCTTC; CDR3: CASGGAEAGGRPYNEQFF
D: TRBD2; V: TRBV27; size: NA; J: TRBJ2-3; DNA: TGTGCCAGCAGTTACAGGCTAGCGGGGGGGAGGGATACGCAGTATTTT; CDR3: CASSYRLAGGRDTQYF
D: TRBD2; V: TRBV7-9; size: NA; J: TRBJ2-3; DNA: TGTGCCAGCAGCATCTTAGCGGGGGGGCCCTCAGATACGCAGTATTTT; CDR3: CASSILAGGPSDTQYF
D: TRBD1; V: TRBV5-1; size: NA; J: TRBJ2-7; DNA: TGCGCCAGCAGCCCCAGGGGGAGCTCGGGCGAGCAGTACTTC; CDR3: CASSPRGSSGEQYF
D: NA; V: TRBV29-1; size: NA; J: TRBJ2-1; DNA: TGCAGCGCCCGGGGGGCGTACAATGAGCAGTTCTTC; CDR3: CSARGAYNEQFF
D: NA; V: TRBV9; size: few; J: TRBJ1-4; DNA: TGTGCCAGCAGCGTTGGGGGAAGGAATAATGAAAAACTGTTTTTT; CDR3: CASSVGGRNNEKLFF
D: NA; V: TRBV7-9; size: NA; J: TRBJ2-1; DNA: TGTGCCAGCAGCTTAGCGGTGGGGGATGAGCAGTTCTTC; CDR3: CASSLAVGDEQFF
D: TRBD2; V: TRBV19; size: NA; J: TRBJ2-7; DNA: TGTGCCAGTAGTAGTAGCGGGGCCTCCTACGAGCAGTACTTC; CDR3: CASSSSGASYEQYF
D: TRBD1; V: TRBV6-5; size: many; J: TRBJ1-1; DNA: TGTGCCAGCAGTTACTCTCAGGGGGGGAACACTGAAGCTTTCTTT; CDR3: CASSYSQGGNTEAFF
D: TRBD1; V: TRBV6-1; size: few; J: TRBJ1-1; DNA: TGTGCCAGCAGTGAACTAAGGACAGGCTGGGCCACTGAAGCTTTCTTT; CDR3: CASSELRTGWATEAFF
D: TRBD1; V: TRBV2; size: NA; J: TRBJ1-5; DNA: TGTGCCAGCAGCGGAACAGGGGGGAACCTACCCTGGGGCAATCAGCCCCAGCATTTT; CDR3: CASSGTGGNLPWGNQPQHF
D: NA; V: TRBV7-6; size: NA; J: TRBJ2-7; DNA: TGTGCCAGCAGCACGGGGAGCTCCTACGAGCAGTACTTC; CDR3: CASSTGSSYEQYF
D: NA; V: TRBV27; size: few; J: TRBJ2-2; DNA: TGTGCCAGCAGCCCGCTCTACACCGGGGAGCTGTTTTTT; CDR3: CASSPLYTGELFF
D: TRBD2; V: TRBV5-6; size: NA; J: TRBJ2-3; DNA: TGTGCCAGCAGCTTACTAGCGGGGACGGGCGATACGCAGTATTTT; CDR3: CASSLLAGTGDTQYF
D: TRBD2; V: TRBV6-6; size: NA; J: TRBJ2-1; DNA: TGTGCCAGCATCAAGGTTCTAGCGGGGATTGAGCAGTTCTTC; CDR3: CASIKVLAGIEQFF
D: TRBD2; V: TRBV2; size: few; J: TRBJ2-3; DNA: TGTGCCAGCAGGGCGAGGCCTAGCGGGAGGGCGGAAGATACGCAGTATTTT; CDR3: CASRARPSGRAEDTQYF
D: TRBD1; V: TRBV19; size: NA; J: TRBJ1-2; DNA: TGTGCCAGTAGTACGGACAGGGTGAACTATGGCTACACCTTC; CDR3: CASSTDRVNYGYTF
D: NA; V: TRBV19; size: NA; J: TRBJ1-1; DNA: TGTGCCAGTACCGCCGGTTTGGGCGACACTGAAGCTTTCTTT; CDR3: CASTAGLGDTEAFF